The T cell receptor beta chain under discussion was sequenced for a study of blood T cell repertoires in COVID-19. Germline assignment: CDR1 SGHDT and CDR2 YYEEEE. Deletions cut 2 bases from V and 0 bases from J, with 12 bases between. The CDR3 totals 16 residues. Only in-frame clones appear in the TCRdb table, and some are missing; sequencing was by immunoSEQ multiplex PCR. The sample consists of a few hundred thousand clones, approximately 92% of them appearing once. The clonotype was recovered from a man aged 25 to 40 who had recovered from COVID-19. The sequencing sample was made of PBMCs or T cells enriched from blood (not recorded which). The rearrangement links TRBV5-6 to TRBJ1-3; no firm D call. Here the CDR3 reads CASSFSVGNSGNTIYF. CDR3 coding DNA: TGTGCCAGCAGCTTTTCCGTCGGGAACTCTGGAAACACCATATATTTT.